There are a few counts of the clone carrying this T cell receptor (beta chain). The germline gives CDR1 SQVTM, CDR2 ANQGSEA. The CDR3 is made up of 13 amino acids. V lost 4 bases to trimming and J lost 7 bases, with 16 bases between them. This record belongs to a study of CD8+ T cells in alopecia areata. Specified treatment: oral pan-JAK inhibitor, 5-10 mg twice daily. Reverse transcribed after extraction, RNA yielded cDNA as the sequencing template. The data were produced by immunoSEQ multiplex PCR, yet TCRdb's version contains in-frame clones alone and is incomplete. The profile shows about 250,000 clones, 60% of them singletons.

The genes are TRBV29-1 and TRBJ1-2; D is uncertain. The sequenced sample was CD4+ T cells sorted from blood, obtained around week 52, from a patient treated with tofacitinib. This receptor was taken from a human donor with alopecia areata. The CDR3 is CSVVGFPDGGYTF. The CDR3 DNA sequence: TGCAGCGTTGTAGGGTTCCCCGACGGTGGCTACACCTTC.